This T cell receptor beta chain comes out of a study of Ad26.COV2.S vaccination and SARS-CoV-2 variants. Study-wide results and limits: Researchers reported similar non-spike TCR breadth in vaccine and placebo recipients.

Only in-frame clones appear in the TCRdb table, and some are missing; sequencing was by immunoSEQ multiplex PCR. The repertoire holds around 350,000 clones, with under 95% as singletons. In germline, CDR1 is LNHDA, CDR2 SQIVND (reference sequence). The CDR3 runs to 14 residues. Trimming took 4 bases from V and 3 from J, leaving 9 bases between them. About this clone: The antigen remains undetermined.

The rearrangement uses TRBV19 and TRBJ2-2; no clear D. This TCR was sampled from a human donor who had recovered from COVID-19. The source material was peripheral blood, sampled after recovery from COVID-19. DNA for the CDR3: TGTGCCAGTAGTAGGGTCTGGGACACCGGGGAGCTGTTTTTT. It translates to CASSRVWDTGELFF.